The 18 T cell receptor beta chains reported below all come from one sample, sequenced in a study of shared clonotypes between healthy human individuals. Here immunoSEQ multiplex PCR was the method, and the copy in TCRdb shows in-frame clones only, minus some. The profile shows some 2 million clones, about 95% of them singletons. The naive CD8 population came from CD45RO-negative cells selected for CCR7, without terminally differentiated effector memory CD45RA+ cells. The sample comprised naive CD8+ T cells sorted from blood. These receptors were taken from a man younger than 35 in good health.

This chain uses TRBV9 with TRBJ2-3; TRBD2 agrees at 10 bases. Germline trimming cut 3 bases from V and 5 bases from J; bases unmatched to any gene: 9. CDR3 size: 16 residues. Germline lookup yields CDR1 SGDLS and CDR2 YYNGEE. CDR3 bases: TGTGCCAGCAGCGACCAGCGGGGGGGCCTTGAAGATACGCAGTATTTT. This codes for CASSDQRGGLEDTQYF.

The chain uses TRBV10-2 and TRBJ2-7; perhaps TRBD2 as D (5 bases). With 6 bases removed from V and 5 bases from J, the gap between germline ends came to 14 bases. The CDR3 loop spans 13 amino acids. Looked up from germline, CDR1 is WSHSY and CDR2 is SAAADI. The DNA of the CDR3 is TGCGCCAGCAGGGCCCAGCTAGCCCACGAGCAGTACTTC. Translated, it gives CASRAQLAHEQYF.

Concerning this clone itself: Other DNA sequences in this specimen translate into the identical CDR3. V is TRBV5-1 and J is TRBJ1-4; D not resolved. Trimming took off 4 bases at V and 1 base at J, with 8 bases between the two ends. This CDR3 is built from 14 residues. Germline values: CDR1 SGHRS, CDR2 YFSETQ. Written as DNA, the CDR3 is TGCGCCAGCAGCCTCCCGGGAACTAATGAAAAACTGTTTTTT. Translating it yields CASSLPGTNEKLFF.

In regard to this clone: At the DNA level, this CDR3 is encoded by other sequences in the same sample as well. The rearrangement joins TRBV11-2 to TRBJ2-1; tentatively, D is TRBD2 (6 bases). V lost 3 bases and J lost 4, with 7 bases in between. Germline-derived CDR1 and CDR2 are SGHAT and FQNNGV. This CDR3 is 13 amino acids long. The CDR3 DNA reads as TGTGCCAGCAGCTTGGGGGGTTACAATGAGCAGTTCTTC. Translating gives CASSLGGYNEQFF.

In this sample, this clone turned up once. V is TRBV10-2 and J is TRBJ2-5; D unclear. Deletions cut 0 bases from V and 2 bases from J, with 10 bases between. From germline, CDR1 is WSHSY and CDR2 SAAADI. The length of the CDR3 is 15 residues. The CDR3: CASSESPGRQETQYF. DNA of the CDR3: TGCGCCAGCAGTGAGTCTCCCGGGCGTCAAGAGACCCAGTACTTC.

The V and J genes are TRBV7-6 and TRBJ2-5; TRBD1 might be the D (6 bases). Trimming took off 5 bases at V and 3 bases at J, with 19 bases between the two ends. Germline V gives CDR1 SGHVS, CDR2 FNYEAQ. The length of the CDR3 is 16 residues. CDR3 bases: TGTGCCAGCAGCCCACGGCGGGCCAGGGGCGAAGAGACCCAGTACTTC. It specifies CASSPRRARGEETQYF.

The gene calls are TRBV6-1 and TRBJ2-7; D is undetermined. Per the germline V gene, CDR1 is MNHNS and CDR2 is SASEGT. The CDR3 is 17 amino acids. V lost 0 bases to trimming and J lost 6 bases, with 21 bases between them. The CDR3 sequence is CASSEATPGWGIVEQYF. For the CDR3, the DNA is TGTGCCAGCAGTGAAGCGACACCCGGGTGGGGAATAGTCGAGCAGTACTTC.

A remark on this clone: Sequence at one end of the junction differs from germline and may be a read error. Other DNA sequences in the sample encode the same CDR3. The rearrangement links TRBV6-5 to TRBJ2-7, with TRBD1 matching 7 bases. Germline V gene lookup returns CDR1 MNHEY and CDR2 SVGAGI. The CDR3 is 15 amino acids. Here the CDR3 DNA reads TGTGCCAGCAGCTACTCCGGGACAGACTCCTACGAGCAGTACTTC. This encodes CASSYSGTDSYEQYF.

CDR3 nucleotides: TGTGCCAGCAGCTTCTTAGCGGGCACAGGCGAGCAGTACTTC. It yields the protein CASSFLAGTGEQYF. The chain employs TRBV11-2 and TRBJ2-7; 7 bases line up with TRBD2. In germline, CDR1 is SGHAT, CDR2 FQNNGV. This CDR3 is 14 amino acids long. The trim removed 3 bases at V and 6 bases at J, leaving 8 bases unmatched. The entire variable domain, with the rest obtained from reference TRBV11-2 and TRBJ2-7, is as follows: EAGVAQSPRYKIIEKRQSVAFWCNPISGHATLYWYQQILGQGPKLLIQFQNNGVVDDSQLPKDRFSAERLKGVDSTLKIQPAKLEDSAVYLCASSFLAGTGEQYFGPGTRLTVT.

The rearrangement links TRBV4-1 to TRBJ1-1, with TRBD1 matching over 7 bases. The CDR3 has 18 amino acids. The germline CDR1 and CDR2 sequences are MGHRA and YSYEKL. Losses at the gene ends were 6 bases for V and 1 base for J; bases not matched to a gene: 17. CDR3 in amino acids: CASSLEGARQSGNTEAFF. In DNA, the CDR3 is TGCGCCAGCAGTCTGGAGGGGGCCAGACAATCGGGGAACACTGAAGCTTTCTTT.

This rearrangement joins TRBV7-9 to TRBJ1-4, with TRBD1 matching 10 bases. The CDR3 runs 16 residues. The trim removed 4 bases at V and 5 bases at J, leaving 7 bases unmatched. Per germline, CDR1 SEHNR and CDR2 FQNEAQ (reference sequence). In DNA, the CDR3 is TGTGCCAGCAGCTCCAGTCGGACAGGGGGGAATGAAAAACTGTTTTTT. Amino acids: CASSSSRTGGNEKLFF.

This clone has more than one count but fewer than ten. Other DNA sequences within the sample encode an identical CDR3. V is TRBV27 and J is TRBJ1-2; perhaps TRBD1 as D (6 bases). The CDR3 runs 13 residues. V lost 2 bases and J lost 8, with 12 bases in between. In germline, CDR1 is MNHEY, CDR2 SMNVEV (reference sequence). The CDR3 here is CASSLRGGHGYTF. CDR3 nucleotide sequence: TGTGCCAGCAGTTTAAGGGGGGGCCACGGCTACACCTTC.

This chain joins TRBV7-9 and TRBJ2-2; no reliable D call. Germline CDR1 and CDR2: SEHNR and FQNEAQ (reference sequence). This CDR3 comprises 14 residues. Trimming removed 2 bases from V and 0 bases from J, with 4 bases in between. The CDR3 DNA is TGTGCCAGCAGCTTATATGCGAACACCGGGGAGCTGTTTTTT. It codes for CASSLYANTGELFF.

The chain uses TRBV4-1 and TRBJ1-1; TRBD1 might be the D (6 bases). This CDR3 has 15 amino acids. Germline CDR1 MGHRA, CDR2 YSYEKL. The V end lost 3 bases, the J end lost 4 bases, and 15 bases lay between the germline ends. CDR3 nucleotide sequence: TGCGCCAGCAGCCAGGAACAGGGCGTCCGCACTGAAGCTTTCTTT. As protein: CASSQEQGVRTEAFF.

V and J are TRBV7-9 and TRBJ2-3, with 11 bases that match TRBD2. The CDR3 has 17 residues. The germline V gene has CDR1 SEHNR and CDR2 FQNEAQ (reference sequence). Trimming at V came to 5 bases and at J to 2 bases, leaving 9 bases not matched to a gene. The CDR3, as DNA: TGTGCCAGCAGCCCGCAACTAGCGGGGGATATCACAGATACGCAGTATTTT. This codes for CASSPQLAGDITDTQYF.

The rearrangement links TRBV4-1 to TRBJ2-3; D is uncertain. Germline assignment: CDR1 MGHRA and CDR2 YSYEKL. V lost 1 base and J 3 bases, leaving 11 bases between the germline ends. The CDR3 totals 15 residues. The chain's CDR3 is CASSQVHAPTDTQYF. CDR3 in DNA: TGCGCCAGCAGCCAAGTTCATGCGCCAACAGATACGCAGTATTTT.

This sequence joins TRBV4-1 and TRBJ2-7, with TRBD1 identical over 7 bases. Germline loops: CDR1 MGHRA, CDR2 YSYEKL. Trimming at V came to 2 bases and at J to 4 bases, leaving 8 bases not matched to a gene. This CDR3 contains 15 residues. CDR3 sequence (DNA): TGCGCCAGCAGCCAACAAAGACAGGGCGTTTACGAGCAGTACTTC. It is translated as CASSQQRQGVYEQYF.

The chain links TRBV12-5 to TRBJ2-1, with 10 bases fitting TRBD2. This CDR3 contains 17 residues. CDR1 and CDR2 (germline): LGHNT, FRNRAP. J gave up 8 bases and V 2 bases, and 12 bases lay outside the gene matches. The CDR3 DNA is TGTGCTAGTGGTTTGAGTAGCGGGGGGCTCATCCCCCATGAGCAGTTCTTC. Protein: CASGLSSGGLIPHEQFF.